These 17 T cell receptor beta chains were sequenced from one sample in a study of Graves' ophthalmopathy and Graves' hyperthyroidism. Amplified material comprised TCR beta CDR3 regions derived from RNA transcripts. The library came from an HTBI-primed first-round RT-PCR and a second-round multiplex PCR. One entry per CDR3 protein, called by TCRdb with MiXCR from the multiplex PCR reads. The sample consists of over 450,000 distinct CDR3 sequences, roughly 14% of them appearing once. Specimen: blood. These receptor sequences come from a woman aged 25 to 39 with Graves' ophthalmopathy.

This clonotype occurred many times. This rearrangement joins TRBV6-1 to TRBJ2-6; D is undetermined. The CDR3 runs to 15 residues. V shed 4 bases and J shed 0 bases, with 7 bases lying between them. Looked up from germline, CDR1 is MNHNS and CDR2 is SASEGT. In DNA form, the CDR3 reads TGTGCCAGCAGTGCATCAAACTCTGGGGCCAACGTCCTGACTTTC. Translation: CASSASNSGANVLTF.

This clonotype was counted at least ten times. This chain connects TRBV28 to TRBJ2-2; D may be TRBD2 (5 bases). V was trimmed by 6 bases and J by 4 bases, leaving 15 bases between them. Germline CDR1 and CDR2: MDHEN and SYDVKM. This CDR3 region has 15 residues. The CDR3 region has the DNA TGTGCCAGCAGCCTCACGGGGTGGTCCACCGGGGAGCTGTTTTTT. Protein: CASSLTGWSTGELFF.

In its sample, this clonotype was seen many times. The chain has TRBV5-1 and TRBJ1-5; D may be TRBD1 (5 bases). V lost 5 bases, J lost 6 bases, and 15 bases lay in between. This CDR3 has 14 amino acids. Germline values: CDR1 SGHRS, CDR2 YFSETQ. The CDR3 loop reads CASRADLGGQPQHF. CDR3 DNA: TGCGCCAGCAGGGCGGACCTCGGGGGTCAGCCCCAGCATTTT. Complete variable domain (other parts from reference TRBV5-1 and TRBJ1-5): KAGVTQTPRYLIKTRGQQVTLSCSPISGHRSVSWYQQTPGQGLQFLFEYFSETQRNKGNFPGRFSGRQFSNSRSEMNVSTLELGDSALYLCASRADLGGQPQHFGDGTRLSIL.

In regard to this clonotype: A much larger clone is a single base away; this may be a read error. This chain uses TRBV12-3 or TRBV12-4 with TRBJ1-6; D is uncertain. This CDR3 contains 13 residues. The CDR3 sequence is CASSAQSVSHLHF. The CDR3 region has the DNA TGTGCCAGCAGTGCCCAATCCGTCTCACACCTCCACTTT.

This clonotype was detected only a few times. V and J are TRBV6-2 or TRBV6-3 and TRBJ2-3; TRBD2 matches at 13 bases. CDR1 is MNHEY and CDR2 is SVGEGT in the germline V gene. This CDR3 is 18 amino acids long. The V gene end was trimmed by 0 bases and the J gene end by 0 bases; junction bases not matched to a gene: 3. This CDR3 is CASSYSTSGRTSTDTQYF. As DNA, the CDR3 is TGTGCCAGCAGTTACTCGACTAGCGGGAGGACTAGCACAGATACGCAGTATTTT.

This clonotype appeared a few times. The V gene is TRBV7-3, the J gene TRBJ1-2; D may be TRBD1 (6 bases). V dropped 1 base and J dropped 2 bases, with 11 bases sitting between them. The length of the CDR3 is 15 residues. CDR1 is SGHTA and CDR2 is FQGTGA in the germline V gene. CDR3 region: CASSLNGGRNYGYTF. CDR3 nucleotides: TGTGCCAGCAGCTTAAATGGGGGCAGGAACTATGGCTACACCTTC.

In this sample, this clonotype turned up many times. The chain uses TRBV11-2 and TRBJ2-7, with 7 bases matching TRBD2. The V gene end was trimmed by 5 bases and the J gene end by 7 bases; junction bases not matched to a gene: 8. The CDR3 is 13 amino acids. Looked up from germline, CDR1 is SGHAT and CDR2 is FQNNGV. The DNA for the CDR3 is TGTGCCAGCAGCCACCCCCGGGAGGAGGAGCAGTACTTC. This sequence encodes CASSHPREEEQYF.

This clonotype came up a few times. This chain connects TRBV30 to TRBJ1-1; the D gene is possibly TRBD1 (5 bases). The CDR3 is 13 amino acids. V shed 6 bases and J shed 6 bases, with 17 bases lying between them. CDR1 is GTSNPN, CDR2 SVGIG, per germline (reference sequence). The CDR3 here is CACSTEAIPEAFF. In nucleotides, the CDR3 is TGTGCCTGTTCGACAGAAGCAATTCCTGAAGCTTTCTTT.

There are a few counts of this clonotype. The chain recombines TRBV5-1 with TRBJ2-5; D is unresolved. Germline CDR1 and CDR2: SGHRS and YFSETQ. V was trimmed by 4 bases and J by 1 base, leaving 14 bases between them. The CDR3 runs to 15 residues. CDR3 amino acids: CASSQNGRSQETQYF. In DNA, the CDR3 is TGCGCCAGCAGCCAAAACGGGCGGAGCCAAGAGACCCAGTACTTC.

J is TRBJ1-2 and V is TRBV5-1, with 10 nucleotides matching TRBD1. The CDR3 totals 19 residues. Germline V gene lookup returns CDR1 SGHRS and CDR2 YFSETQ. Germline trimming cut 1 base from V and 6 bases from J; bases unmatched to any gene: 18. The CDR3 DNA is TGCGCCAGCAGCTTGATGTACGGGGACAGGGGCCCGGGGGCGGATGGCTACACCTTC. Its protein product is CASSLMYGDRGPGADGYTF.

Ten or more counts support this clonotype. The chain employs TRBV12-3 or TRBV12-4 and TRBJ2-7, with D possibly TRBD1 on 5 matching bases. This CDR3 has 12 residues. Trimming stripped 3 bases from V and 5 bases from J, with 8 bases between. The CDR3 nucleotides are TGTGCCAGCAGTTTCGGACAAAACGAGCAGTACTTC. Protein: CASSFGQNEQYF.

This chain connects TRBV7-2 to TRBJ1-2, with 7 bases aligning to TRBD1. The CDR3 is 15 amino acids. In germline, CDR1 is SGHTA, CDR2 FQGNSA. V lost 4 bases and J lost 5; bases outside the gene matches: 10. This CDR3 reads CASSSNRGELYGYTF. In DNA form, the CDR3 reads TGTGCCAGCAGCTCGAACAGGGGAGAGTTGTATGGCTACACCTTC. Full variable domain (rest looked up from reference TRBV7-2 and TRBJ1-2): GAGVSQSPSNKVTEKGKDVELRCDPISGHTALYWYRQSLGQGLEFLIYFQGNSAPDKSGLPSDRFSAERTGGSVSTLTIQRTQQEDSAVYLCASSSNRGELYGYTFGSGTRLTVV.

At least ten counts were recorded for this clonotype. The chain couples TRBV6-1 to TRBJ1-2; perhaps TRBD1 as D (5 bases). This CDR3 has 11 residues. V was pared by 3 bases and J by 8 bases, with 7 bases between. The germline CDR1 and CDR2 sequences are MNHNS and SASEGT. The CDR3 DNA reads TGTGCCAGCAGTGAGAAGGGGGGCTACACCTTC. Translated, it gives CASSEKGGYTF.

The chain has TRBV29-1 and TRBJ1-1; 9 bases line up with TRBD1. Unmatched junction bases numbered 10, after V lost 7 bases and J lost 7 bases. Germline V lookup: CDR1 SQVTM, CDR2 ANQGSEA. This CDR3 has 13 residues. The CDR3 DNA follows: TGCAGCGCCGGCCGGGACAGGGCAGGTGAAGCTTTCTTT. It translates to CSAGRDRAGEAFF.

This chain connects TRBV12-3 or TRBV12-4 to TRBJ1-2, with TRBD1 identical over 7 bases. V lost 5 bases to trimming and J lost 4 bases; unmatched junction nucleotides: 10. The CDR3 loop spans 15 amino acids. The CDR3 is CASSLDTGTAYGYTF. The CDR3, as DNA: TGTGCCAGCAGTCTCGACACCGGGACAGCCTATGGCTACACCTTC.

This clonotype showed up many times. The chain has TRBV6-2 or TRBV6-3 and TRBJ2-7; tentatively, D is TRBD1 (6 bases). Trimming shortened V by 8 bases and J by 0 bases, and 17 bases separated the two germline ends. CDR1 and CDR2 from the germline V gene are MNHEY and SVGEGT. The CDR3 spans 15 residues. CDR3 DNA: TGTGCCAGCGGCACTGCAGGGGCCTTCTCCTACGAGCAGTACTTC. Translation gives CASGTAGAFSYEQYF.

The chain employs TRBV9 and TRBJ2-2; D not certain. The CDR3 has 16 amino acids. Looked up from germline, CDR1 is SGDLS and CDR2 is YYNGEE. Trimming removed 3 bases at V and 7 bases at J, with 19 bases between. The CDR3 DNA sequence: TGTGCCAGCAGCGCCTCTACGCGTCTGGGGATCGGGGAGCTGTTTTTT. This gives the protein CASSASTRLGIGELFF.